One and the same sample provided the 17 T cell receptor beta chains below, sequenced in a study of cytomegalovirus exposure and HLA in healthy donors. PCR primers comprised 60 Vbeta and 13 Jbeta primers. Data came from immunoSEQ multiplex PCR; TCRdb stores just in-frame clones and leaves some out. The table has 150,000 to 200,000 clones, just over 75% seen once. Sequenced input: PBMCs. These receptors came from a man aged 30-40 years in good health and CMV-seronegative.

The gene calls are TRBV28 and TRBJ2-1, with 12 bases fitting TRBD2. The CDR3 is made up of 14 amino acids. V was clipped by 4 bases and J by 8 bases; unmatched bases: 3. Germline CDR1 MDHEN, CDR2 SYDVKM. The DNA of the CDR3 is TGTGCCAGCAGTTGGACTAGCGGGATCGATGAGCAGTTCTTC. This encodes CASSWTSGIDEQFF. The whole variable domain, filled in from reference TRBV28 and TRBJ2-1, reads DVKVTQSSRYLVKRTGEKVFLECVQDMDHENMFWYRQDPGLGLRLIYFSYDVKMKEKGDIPEGYSVSREKKERFSLILESASTNQTSMYLCASSWTSGIDEQFFGPGTRLTVL.

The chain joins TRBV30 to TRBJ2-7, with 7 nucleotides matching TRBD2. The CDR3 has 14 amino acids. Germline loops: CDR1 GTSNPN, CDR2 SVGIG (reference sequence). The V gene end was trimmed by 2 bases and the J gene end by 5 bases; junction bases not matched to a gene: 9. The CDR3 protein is CAWSRGEAWNEQYF. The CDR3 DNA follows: TGTGCCTGGAGTCGGGGGGAGGCTTGGAACGAGCAGTACTTC.

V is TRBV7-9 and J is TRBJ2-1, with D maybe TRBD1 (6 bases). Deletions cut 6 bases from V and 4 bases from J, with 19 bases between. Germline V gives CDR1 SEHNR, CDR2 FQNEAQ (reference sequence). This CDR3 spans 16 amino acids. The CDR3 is CASRANRDIGYNEQFF. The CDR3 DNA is TGTGCCAGCAGGGCTAACAGGGATATTGGGTACAATGAGCAGTTCTTC.

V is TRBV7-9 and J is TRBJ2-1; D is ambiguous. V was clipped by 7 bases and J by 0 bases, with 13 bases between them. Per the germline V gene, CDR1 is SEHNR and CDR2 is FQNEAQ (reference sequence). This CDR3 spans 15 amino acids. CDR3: CASMGLGRSYNEQFF. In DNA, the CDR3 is TGTGCCAGCATGGGCCTGGGTCGCTCCTACAATGAGCAGTTCTTC.

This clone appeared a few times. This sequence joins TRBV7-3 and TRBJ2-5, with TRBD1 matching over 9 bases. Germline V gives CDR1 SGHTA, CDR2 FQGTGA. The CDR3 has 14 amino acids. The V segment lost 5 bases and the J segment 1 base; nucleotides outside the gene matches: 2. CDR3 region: CASSPDRGQETQYF. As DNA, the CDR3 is TGTGCCAGCAGCCCGGACAGGGGCCAAGAGACCCAGTACTTC. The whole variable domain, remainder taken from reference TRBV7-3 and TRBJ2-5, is GAGVSQTPSNKVTEKGKYVELRCDPISGHTALYWYRQSLGQGPEFLIYFQGTGAADDSGLPNDRFFAVRPEGSVSTLKIQRTERGDSAVYLCASSPDRGQETQYFGPGTRLLVL.

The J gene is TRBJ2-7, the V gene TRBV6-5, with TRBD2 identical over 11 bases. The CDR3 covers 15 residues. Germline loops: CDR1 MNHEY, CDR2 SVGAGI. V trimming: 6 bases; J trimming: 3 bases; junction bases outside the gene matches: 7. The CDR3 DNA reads TGTGCCAGCAGACCTACTAGCGGGGGTTACTACGAGCAGTACTTC. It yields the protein CASRPTSGGYYEQYF.

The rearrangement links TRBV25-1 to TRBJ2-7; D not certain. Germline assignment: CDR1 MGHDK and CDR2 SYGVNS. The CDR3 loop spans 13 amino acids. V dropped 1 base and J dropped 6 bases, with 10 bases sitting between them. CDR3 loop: CASSESGSSEQYF. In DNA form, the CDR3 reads TGTGCCAGCAGTGAATCAGGCAGCTCCGAGCAGTACTTC.

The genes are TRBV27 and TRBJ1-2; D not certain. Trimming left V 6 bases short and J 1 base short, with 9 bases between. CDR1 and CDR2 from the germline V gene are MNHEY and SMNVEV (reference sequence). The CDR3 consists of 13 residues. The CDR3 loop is CASRNHGNYGYTF. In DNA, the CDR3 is TGTGCCAGCAGAAATCACGGTAACTATGGCTACACCTTC.

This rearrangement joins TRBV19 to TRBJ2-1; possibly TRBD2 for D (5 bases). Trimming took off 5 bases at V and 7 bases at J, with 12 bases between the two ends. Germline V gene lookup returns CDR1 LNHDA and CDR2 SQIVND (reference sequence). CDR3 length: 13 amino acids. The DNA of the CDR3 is TGTGCCAGTAGTCCCCGAGGCGGGAATGAGCAGTTCTTC. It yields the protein CASSPRGGNEQFF.

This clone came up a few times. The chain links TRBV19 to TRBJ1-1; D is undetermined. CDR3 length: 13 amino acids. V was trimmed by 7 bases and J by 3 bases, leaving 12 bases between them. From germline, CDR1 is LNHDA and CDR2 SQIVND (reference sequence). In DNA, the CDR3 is TGTGCCAGTAAGGTGGAGTCGTACACTGAAGCTTTCTTT. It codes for CASKVESYTEAFF.

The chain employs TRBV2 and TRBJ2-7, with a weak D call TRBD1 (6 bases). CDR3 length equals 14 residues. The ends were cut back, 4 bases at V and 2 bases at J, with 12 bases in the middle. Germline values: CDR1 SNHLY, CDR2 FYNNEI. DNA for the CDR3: TGTGCCAGCAGTGGGGGGCCCTGGGCCTACGAGCAGTACTTC. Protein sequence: CASSGGPWAYEQYF.

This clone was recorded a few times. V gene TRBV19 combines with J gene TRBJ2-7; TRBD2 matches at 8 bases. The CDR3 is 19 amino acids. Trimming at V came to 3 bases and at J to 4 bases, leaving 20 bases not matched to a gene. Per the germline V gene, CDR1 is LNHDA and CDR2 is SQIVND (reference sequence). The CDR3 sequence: CASSMALGGSGTSSYEQYF. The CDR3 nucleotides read TGTGCCAGTAGTATGGCCCTCGGGGGTAGCGGGACCTCTTCTTACGAGCAGTACTTC.

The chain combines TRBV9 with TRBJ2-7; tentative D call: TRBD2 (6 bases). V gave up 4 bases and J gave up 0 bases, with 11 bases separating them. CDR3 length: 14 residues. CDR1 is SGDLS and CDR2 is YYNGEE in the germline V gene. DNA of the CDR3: TGTGCCAGCAGCAGAGCGGGCTCCTCCTACGAGCAGTACTTC. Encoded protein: CASSRAGSSYEQYF.

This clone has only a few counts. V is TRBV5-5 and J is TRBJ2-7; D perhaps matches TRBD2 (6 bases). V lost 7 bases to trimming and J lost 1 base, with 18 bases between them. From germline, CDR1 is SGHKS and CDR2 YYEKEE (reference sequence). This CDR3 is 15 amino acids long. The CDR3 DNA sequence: TGTGCCAGCGACCCTGGGGGAGGTAGTTCCTACGAGCAGTACTTC. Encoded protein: CASDPGGGSSYEQYF.

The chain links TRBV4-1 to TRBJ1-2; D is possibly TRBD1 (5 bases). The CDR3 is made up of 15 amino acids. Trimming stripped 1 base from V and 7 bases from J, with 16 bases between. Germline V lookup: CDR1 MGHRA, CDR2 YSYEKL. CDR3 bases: TGCGCCAGCAGCCAAGTCGGCCAGGGAGGTCGTGGCTACACCTTC. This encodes CASSQVGQGGRGYTF.

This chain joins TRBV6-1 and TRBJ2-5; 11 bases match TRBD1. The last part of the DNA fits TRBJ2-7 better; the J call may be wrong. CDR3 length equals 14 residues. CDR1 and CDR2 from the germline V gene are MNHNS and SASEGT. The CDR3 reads CASSGGTGGNEQYF. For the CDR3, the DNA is TGTGCCAGCAGCGGGGGGACAGGGGGAAACGAGCAGTACTTC.

Written as DNA, the CDR3 is TGTGCCTGGAGTGTATTAGGACAGAAGACCGTGCCTGAAGCTTTCTTT. Encoded protein: CAWSVLGQKTVPEAFF. The chain is built from TRBV30 and TRBJ1-1, with a possible D match to TRBD1 (6 bases). Germline V gives CDR1 GTSNPN, CDR2 SVGIG (reference sequence). Between the trimmed V and J ends, which lost 0 bases and 6 bases, there was a span of 20 bases. The CDR3 runs to 16 residues.